Included here is one T cell receptor beta chain sequence, with context. The data belong to a study of blood T cell repertoires in COVID-19. Study summary: Some COVID-19 samples were acute and others convalescent; all came from the United States, Italy and Spain. Sample material is recorded as cDNA or gDNA derived from T cells, B-cell-depleted T cells, or PBMCs.

This CDR3 is built from 16 residues. Germline V gene data show CDR1 as SGHRS and CDR2 as YFSETQ. Between the trimmed V and J ends, which lost 0 bases and 1 base, there was a span of 12 bases. As handled by the study authors: Amplification with reference gene primers provided the estimates of nucleated cell counts. Clones were read by immunoSEQ multiplex PCR, and TCRdb kept only the in-frame ones, dropping some. V and J calls and clone size are as listed in that table; D and trimming were resolved from the DNA. This sample has 100,000 to 150,000 clones, with approximately 89% found just once. This clonotype was sampled from a woman aged 60 to 75 with acute or convalescent COVID-19. Sample: peripheral blood. The rearrangement joins TRBV5-1 to TRBJ2-3, with a tentative D call TRBD1 (7 bases). CDR3 sequence (DNA): TGCGCCAGCAGCTTGGAAGGAGGGGGCCGCACAGATACGCAGTATTTT. Its protein product is CASSLEGGGRTDTQYF.